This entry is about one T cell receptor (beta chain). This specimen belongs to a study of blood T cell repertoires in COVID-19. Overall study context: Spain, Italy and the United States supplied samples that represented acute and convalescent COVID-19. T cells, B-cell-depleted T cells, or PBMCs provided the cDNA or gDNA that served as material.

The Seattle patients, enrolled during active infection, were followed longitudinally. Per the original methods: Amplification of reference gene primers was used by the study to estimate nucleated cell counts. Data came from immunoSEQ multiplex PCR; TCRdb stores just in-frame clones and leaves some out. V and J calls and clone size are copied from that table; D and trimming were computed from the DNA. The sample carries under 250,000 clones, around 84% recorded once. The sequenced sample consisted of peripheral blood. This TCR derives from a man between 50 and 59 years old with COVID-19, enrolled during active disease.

The CDR3 loop is CAWSVAGQIKNSPLHF. The CDR3 nucleotides read TGTGCCTGGAGTGTAGCTGGACAGATAAAAAATTCACCCCTCCACTTT. The chain couples TRBV30 to TRBJ1-6, with D possibly being TRBD1 (6 bases). Trimming left V 0 bases short and J 7 bases short, with 16 bases between. The CDR3 covers 16 residues. Germline V gives CDR1 GTSNPN, CDR2 SVGIG (reference sequence). Using reference TRBV30 and TRBJ1-6 for the parts outside the CDR3, the full variable domain is SQTIHQWPATLVQPVGSPLSLECTVEGTSNPNLYWYRQAAGRGLQLLFYSVGIGQISSEVPQNLSASRPQDRQFILSSKKLLLSDSGFYLCAWSVAGQIKNSPLHFGNGTRLTVT.